Many counts were recorded for the clone carrying this TCR beta chain. The antigen is undetermined. Researchers amplified the TCR beta CDR3 regions from RNA transcripts. HTBI primers were the set used in a first-round RT-PCR of the TCR CDR3. TCRdb re-called the multiplex PCR reads with MiXCR, one entry per CDR3 protein. The data contain a few hundred thousand distinct CDR3 sequences, roughly 15% of them singletons. Thyroid ultrasound, orbital computed tomography, clinical symptoms, and serum thyroxine and TRAb underpinned diagnoses. PBMCs were obtained from approximately 10 ml fresh peripheral blood. The data belong to a study of T cells in Graves' hyperthyroidism and ophthalmopathy. The study, taken as a whole, reports: In the blood, most expanded thyroid clonotypes above 0.001 appeared as well. A model of 13 V-J pairs discriminated ophthalmopathy from stable hyperthyroidism.

The CDR3 spans 14 residues. V was cut by 5 bases and J by 3 bases, with 16 bases left in between. Germline V CDR1 and CDR2: GTSNPN, SVGIG (reference sequence). The chain recombines TRBV30 with TRBJ1-2; a possible D gene is TRBD1 (5 bases). The clonotype originates from a woman aged 60-75 years with Graves' ophthalmopathy. The sequenced material came from blood. CDR3 nucleotides: TGTGCCTGGGGGACTGATCCGCGGGACTATGGCTACACCTTC. Translating gives CAWGTDPRDYGYTF.